This T cell receptor beta chain was profiled in a study of vaccination and CD4 T cells after COVID-19. Study in general: The study enrolled six male and four female convalescents, two of whom were Hispanic. Post-vaccination specimens were collected at a median of about 68 days following dose two (range 14 to 241).

The CDR3 extends over 15 amino acids. J was trimmed by 4 bases and V by 1 base; bases with no gene match: 0. Germline V gene sequence: CDR1 MNHEY, CDR2 SVGAGI. As for treatment: approximately nine-day PBMC culture with coronavirus spike peptide pools or control peptides (ViraFEST assay). Cultured CD4+ T cells had their DNA profiled by the Oncomine TCR Beta short-read assay. The template was genomic DNA from cultured CD4+ T cells. TCRdb reprocessed the PCR reads with MiXCR, giving one entry per CDR3 protein. The sample comprises roughly 13,000 distinct CDR3 sequences, about 56% of which are singletons, and about an eighth rests with the top ten. Regarding this clonotype: Its cognate antigen is unknown.

The rearrangement uses TRBV6-5 and TRBJ2-2; 10 nucleotides align to TRBD1. The receptor's source is a human donor who had recovered from COVID-19. The specimen sequenced was CD4+ T cells from blood, cultured in vitro. CDR3 region: CASSYWTGGTGELFF. The CDR3 nucleotides are TGTGCCAGCAGTTACTGGACAGGGGGCACCGGGGAGCTGTTTTTT.